What follows describes a single TCR beta chain. The entry originates in a study of blood T cell repertoires in COVID-19. The wider study: There were acute and convalescent COVID-19 samples, and they came from the United States, Italy and Spain. PBMCs, B-cell-depleted T cells, or T cells provided the cDNA or gDNA that made up the material.

Original processing notes: Amplification of reference gene primers was used by the study to estimate nucleated cell counts. Repertoires were generated with immunoSEQ multiplex PCR, while TCRdb's copy carries only in-frame clones and drops some. From that table come the V and J calls and clone size; the DNA was used to work out D and trimming. The table has hundreds of thousands of clones, 80% to 90% seen once. The germline V gene encodes CDR1 MDHEN and CDR2 SYDVKM. Trimming took off 8 bases at V and 7 bases at J, with 20 bases between the two ends. The CDR3 sequence is 15 residues long. This chain connects TRBV28 to TRBJ1-4; D unclear. Sample: peripheral blood. The source of this sequence is a woman between 35 and 50 years old with active or convalescent COVID-19. The CDR3 DNA reads as TGTGCCAGCGCAAACCCCAGTGGGAGGGTTGAAAAACTGTTTTTT. Translation: CASANPSGRVEKLFF.